The 16 T cell receptor beta chains in this list originate from one sample, sequenced in a study of T cell responses to AZD1222 COVID-19 vaccine. Libraries were prepared by immunoSEQ multiplex PCR; TCRdb keeps only in-frame clonotypes and omits some of them. Among about 100,000 clones listed, 85% to 90% were seen once. The sequencing used peripheral blood, collected on day 0 of AZD1222 vaccination. Every receptor here comes from an adult in good health.

V gene TRBV5-1 combines with J gene TRBJ2-1; 7 nucleotides align to TRBD2. V dropped 0 bases and J dropped 4; count of bases not matched to a gene: 4. In germline, CDR1 is SGHRS, CDR2 YFSETQ. The CDR3 runs 15 residues. CDR3 loop: CASSLASSGYNEQFF. The DNA of the CDR3 is TGCGCCAGCAGCTTGGCGTCTAGCGGATACAATGAGCAGTTCTTC.

The chain is built from TRBV10-3 and TRBJ1-1; D remains unclear. V lost 8 bases and J 4 bases, leaving 11 bases between the germline ends. CDR1 ENHRY and CDR2 SYGVKD come from the germline V gene. The CDR3 length is 12 residues. CDR3 DNA: TGTGCCATCTGGGGTGGTGGCACTGAAGCTTTCTTT. Translation: CAIWGGGTEAFF.

This chain uses TRBV9 with TRBJ1-1, with D unresolved. Trimming removed 1 base at V and 3 bases at J, with 7 bases between. This CDR3 is 13 amino acids long. Germline loops: CDR1 SGDLS, CDR2 YYNGEE. The CDR3 here is CASSVSPDTEAFF. The CDR3 nucleotides read TGTGCCAGCAGCGTAAGCCCGGACACTGAAGCTTTCTTT.

The gene calls are TRBV2 and TRBJ2-5; D may be TRBD2 (6 bases). The CDR3 is 17 residues long. V shed 3 bases and J shed 1 base, with 18 bases lying between them. Per germline, CDR1 SNHLY and CDR2 FYNNEI. CDR3 sequence: CASSDPRRGGFQETQYF. In DNA, the CDR3 is TGTGCCAGCAGTGATCCGAGGAGGGGCGGGTTCCAAGAGACCCAGTACTTC.

The chain couples TRBV9 to TRBJ2-1, with TRBD1 identical over 10 bases. After removal of 4 bases from V and 7 bases from J, the junction contained 8 bases not matched to a gene. This CDR3 has 15 residues. Germline CDR1 SGDLS, CDR2 YYNGEE. CDR3 bases: TGTGCCAGCAGCATTACCGGGACAGGGGTGAATGAGCAGTTCTTC. This sequence encodes CASSITGTGVNEQFF.

This sequence joins TRBV5-6 and TRBJ2-3; D is uncertain. The germline gives CDR1 SGHDT, CDR2 YYEEEE. V lost 0 bases and J 3 bases, leaving 5 bases between the germline ends. The CDR3 length is 13 residues. The CDR3 sequence is CASSLVETDTQYF. The CDR3 DNA reads as TGTGCCAGCAGCTTGGTAGAGACAGATACGCAGTATTTT.

The table lists this clone with a count of one. V gene TRBV6-2 or TRBV6-3 combines with J gene TRBJ2-4; D is perhaps TRBD1 (6 bases). V lost 1 base, J lost 2 bases, and 18 bases lay in between. From germline, CDR1 is MNHEY and CDR2 SVGEGT. There are 18 residues in the CDR3. The CDR3 here is CASSYYNKQGSTKNIQYF. As DNA, the CDR3 is TGTGCCAGCAGTTACTATAATAAACAGGGTTCCACCAAAAACATTCAGTACTTC.

A few counts support this clone. The CDR3 region is CASSSTGNYGYTF. In nucleotides, the CDR3 is TGTGCCAGCAGCTCCACAGGGAACTATGGCTACACCTTC. This chain links TRBV5-6 with TRBJ1-2, with D maybe TRBD1 (6 bases). CDR1 is SGHDT and CDR2 is YYEEEE in the germline V gene. Between the trimmed V and J ends, which lost 3 bases and 2 bases, there was a span of 8 bases. The CDR3 is made up of 13 amino acids.

CDR3 region: CASGPGQGVRGEQYF. The CDR3 nucleotides are TGCGCCAGCGGGCCGGGACAGGGGGTTCGGGGGGAGCAGTACTTC. This chain links TRBV10-2 with TRBJ2-7; 11 nucleotides align to TRBD1. CDR1 is WSHSY, CDR2 SAAADI, per germline. V dropped 8 bases and J dropped 7; count of bases not matched to a gene: 13. The CDR3 is 15 residues long.

The gene calls are TRBV29-1 and TRBJ2-3, with 10 positions matching TRBD2. Germline V gives CDR1 SQVTM, CDR2 ANQGSEA. The J segment lost 2 bases and the V segment lost 6 bases, leaving 8 bases of the junction unmatched. The CDR3 runs to 15 residues. The CDR3 nucleotides read TGCAGCGTGGAGGGGACTAGCGATTCCACAGATACGCAGTATTTT. It encodes CSVEGTSDSTDTQYF.

J is TRBJ1-4 and V is TRBV11-1; 7 bases map to TRBD1. This CDR3 comprises 16 residues. The V gene end was trimmed by 1 base and the J gene end by 0 bases; junction bases not matched to a gene: 2. The V gene's germline CDR1 is SGHAT and CDR2 FQDESV (reference sequence). The CDR3 sequence is CASSLGDSSTNEKLFF. CDR3 DNA sequence: TGTGCCAGCAGCTTAGGGGACAGCTCAACTAATGAAAAACTGTTTTTT.

This clone came up once. This chain links TRBV11-1 with TRBJ2-7; D is perhaps TRBD2 (5 bases). Trimming shortened V by 2 bases and J by 0 bases, and 11 bases separated the two germline ends. This CDR3 comprises 15 residues. The germline V gene encodes CDR1 SGHAT and CDR2 FQDESV (reference sequence). This CDR3 reads CASSLNGMISYEQYF. Here the CDR3 DNA reads TGTGCCAGCAGCTTAAACGGGATGATCTCCTACGAGCAGTACTTC.

This chain joins TRBV6-5 and TRBJ2-5; 10 nucleotides align to TRBD1. Germline trimming cut 6 bases from V and 4 bases from J; bases unmatched to any gene: 8. The germline V gene has CDR1 MNHEY and CDR2 SVGAGI. The CDR3 spans 15 residues. In DNA, the CDR3 is TGTGCCAGCAGCCGGACAGGGGGTGGACGAGAGACCCAGTACTTC. Protein sequence: CASSRTGGGRETQYF.

This clone was observed a handful of times. The V gene is TRBV18, the J gene TRBJ2-7; tentative D call: TRBD1 (6 bases). V lost 3 bases, J lost 2 bases, and 14 bases lay in between. This CDR3 has 15 amino acids. Per the germline V gene, CDR1 is KGHSH and CDR2 is LQKENI. The CDR3 spells CASSPVGAGAYEQYF. The DNA of the CDR3 is TGTGCCAGCTCACCTGTGGGGGCAGGGGCCTACGAGCAGTACTTC.

This clone was detected once. This chain joins TRBV9 and TRBJ2-7, with D possibly TRBD2 on 5 matching bases. The CDR3 has 12 amino acids. Germline V lookup: CDR1 SGDLS, CDR2 YYNGEE. V was trimmed by 2 bases and J by 5 bases, leaving 8 bases between them. The CDR3 sequence is CASSVPGNEQYF. In DNA, the CDR3 is TGTGCCAGCAGCGTCCCCGGGAACGAGCAGTACTTC.

The chain uses TRBV19 and TRBJ1-1; the D is unclear. CDR1 and CDR2 from the germline V gene are LNHDA and SQIVND (reference sequence). The CDR3 sequence is 14 residues long. V dropped 2 bases and J dropped 1 base, with 8 bases sitting between them. The CDR3 sequence: CASSIMGKNTEAFF. In DNA, the CDR3 is TGTGCCAGTAGTATAATGGGGAAGAACACTGAAGCTTTCTTT.